This T cell receptor beta chain was retrieved from a study of blood T cell repertoires in COVID-19. Looking at the study overall: Sample material is recorded as cDNA or gDNA derived from T cells, B-cell-depleted T cells, or PBMCs.

Assay: immunoSEQ multiplex PCR; the TCRdb copy retains only in-frame clones and omits some. The data show some 270,000 clones, with around 88% seen just once and approximately 6% held by the top ten. There are a few counts of this clone. Enrolled during active infection, Seattle patients were then followed longitudinally. The CDR3 consists of 13 residues. V lost 5 bases and J 2 bases, leaving 8 bases between the germline ends. Germline CDR1 reads SGHDT; CDR2 reads YYEEEE. This sequence joins TRBV5-6 and TRBJ1-3; D remains unclear. The receptor comes from a woman aged 80 or over with COVID-19, enrolled during active disease. Sequenced material: peripheral blood. The CDR3 protein is CASSGRAGNTIYF. CDR3 nucleotide sequence: TGTGCCAGCAGTGGGAGGGCTGGAAACACCATATATTTT.